The rows below give T cell receptor beta chains drawn from one sample of a study of T cells and Merkel cell carcinoma outcomes. Produced via immunoSEQ multiplex PCR; TCRdb's table is partial and in-frame only. The sample carries over 15,000 clones, 80% to 90% recorded once. Material for sequencing was tumor tissue from Merkel cell carcinoma. The source of these receptors is a human donor with Merkel cell carcinoma. The CDR3 runs from the conserved cysteine through the conserved F or W. A D gene is named only where the DNA matches it firmly. Clone size is not always given. Where it is, it says once, few, many or a class for expanded clones.

.	.	TRBJ1-1	TRBV10-2	CASSESMFLNTETFF	TGCGCCAGCAGTGAGTCTATGTTTCTGAACACTGAAACTTTCTTT
TRBD1	.	TRBJ2-5	TRBV5-1	CASSLAGTGPAGTQYF	TGCGCCAGCAGCTTGGCCGGGACAGGCCCAGCTGGGACCCAGTACTTC
TRBD1	.	TRBJ1-2	TRBV19	CASEQGGGYTF	TGTGCCAGTGAACAGGGGGGTGGCTACACCTTC
.	.	TRBJ1-1	TRBV29-1	CSASWEYTEAFF	TGCAGTGCGAGTTGGGAATACACTGAAGCTTTCTTT
TRBD1	.	TRBJ2-5	TRBV5-1	CASSKDRAGETQYF	TGCGCCAGCAGCAAGGACAGGGCCGGAGAGACCCAGTACTTC
.	.	TRBJ1-5	TRBV6-4	CASSAQSGVGQPQHF	TGTGCCAGCAGTGCCCAATCAGGCGTTGGTCAGCCCCAGCATTTT
.	.	TRBJ2-3	TRBV6-1	CASSETPWGYTDTQYF	TGTGCCAGCAGTGAAACGCCCTGGGGGTACACAGATACGCAGTATTTT
.	.	TRBJ1-2	TRBV7-2	CASSLSLEGRNTF	TGTGCCAGCAGCTTATCGTTGGAAGGGCGGAACACCTTC
.	.	TRBJ1-1	TRBV30	CAWLRSNTEAFF	TGTGCCTGGCTGCGGTCGAACACTGAAGCTTTCTTT
.	.	TRBJ2-7	TRBV19	CASSIRQGSEQYF	TGTGCCAGTAGTATAAGGCAGGGGAGCGAGCAGTACTTC
TRBD1	.	TRBJ2-2	TRBV29-1	CSVGRQGEAGELFF	TGCAGCGTTGGGAGACAGGGTGAGGCCGGGGAGCTGTTTTTT
.	.	TRBJ2-3	TRBV28	CVSSLARGADTQYF	TGTGTCAGCAGTTTGGCCCGGGGCGCAGATACGCAGTATTTT
.	.	TRBJ2-3	TRBV5-1	CASSWGATSPSTDTQYF	TGCGCCAGCAGCTGGGGGGCGACTAGCCCGAGCACAGATACGCAGTATTTT
.	.	TRBJ1-2	TRBV28	CASSGSGTSNYGYTF	TGTGCCAGCAGCGGATCTGGGACAAGCAACTATGGCTACACCTTC
.	.	TRBJ2-2	TRBV30	CAWNRDFGELFF	TGTGCCTGGAACAGGGACTTTGGGGAGCTGTTTTTT
.	once	TRBJ1-2	TRBV5-1	CASSPDSVYGYTF	TGCGCCAGCAGCCCGGACAGTGTCTATGGCTACACCTTC
TRBD1	.	TRBJ1-4	TRBV10-3	CASGGGDEKLFF	TGTGCCTCAGGGGGCGGCGATGAAAAACTGTTTTTT